A selection of T cell receptor beta chains follows, all from one sample in a study of blood T cell repertoires in COVID-19. Libraries were prepared by immunoSEQ multiplex PCR; TCRdb keeps only in-frame clonotypes and omits some of them. The sample has about 140,000 clones; about 77% are singletons. Sequenced: peripheral blood. These receptors all come from a woman between 50 and 59 years old with active or convalescent COVID-19. The conserved cysteine and the conserved F or W are not part of the CDR3 here.

J: TRBJ2-1; V: TRBV6-2/TRBV6-3; CDR3: ASSAPGGRSYNEQF
J: TRBJ2-3; V: TRBV4-1; CDR3: ASDHSGLGTDTQY
J: TRBJ2-1; V: TRBV11-3; CDR3: ASSSSPQGVEQF
J: TRBJ2-5; V: TRBV30; CDR3: AWSPREGETQY
J: TRBJ2-2; V: TRBV5-4; CDR3: ASSTGSHTGELF
J: TRBJ1-1; V: TRBV3-1/TRBV3-2; CDR3: ASSQGFRNTEAF
J: TRBJ2-3; V: TRBV7-9; CDR3: ASSSSNPGTGVTDTQY
J: TRBJ1-3; V: TRBV7-6; CDR3: ASSSRSGPIY
J: TRBJ2-1; V: TRBV4-1; CDR3: ASSQGSVAESYNEQF
J: TRBJ2-7; V: TRBV7-6; CDR3: ASSPQTSASYEQY
J: TRBJ2-3; V: TRBV9; CDR3: ASSPRVAWADTQY
J: TRBJ2-1; V: TRBV5-4; CDR3: ASSSDYNEQF
J: TRBJ2-7; V: TRBV5-4; CDR3: ASSRGIGLAGDRPYEQY
J: TRBJ2-3; V: TRBV11-3; CDR3: ASSLGQGATDTQY
J: TRBJ2-3; V: TRBV6-6; CDR3: ASSYDRRTDTQY
J: TRBJ2-3; V: TRBV14; CDR3: ASSQLQGADTQY
J: TRBJ2-5; V: TRBV4-3; CDR3: ASSQDKGRGREETQY
J: TRBJ1-2; V: TRBV5-1; CDR3: ASSLAQGADYGYT
J: TRBJ1-6; V: TRBV5-6; CDR3: ASSPQLLNSPLH
J: TRBJ2-1; V: TRBV7-3; CDR3: ASSSRTSNEQF
J: TRBJ2-6; V: TRBV18; CDR3: ASSLGQGGANVLT
J: TRBJ2-3; V: TRBV11-2; CDR3: ASSFPQREEGYTQY
J: TRBJ1-5; V: TRBV5-6; CDR3: ASSLWHISNQPQH
J: TRBJ1-4; V: TRBV30; CDR3: AWSRDRHEKLF
J: TRBJ2-1; V: TRBV6-1; CDR3: ASSEPGLARGNEQF
J: TRBJ1-2; V: TRBV9; CDR3: ARSWRAAFGGYT
J: TRBJ2-4; V: TRBV7-9; CDR3: ASSSILGHPKNIQY
J: TRBJ1-1; V: TRBV6-6; CDR3: ASSPRDTIRTEAF
J: TRBJ1-2; V: TRBV30; CDR3: AWSHRDLLGDGYT
J: TRBJ1-4; V: TRBV30; CDR3: AWSVDRGEKLF
J: TRBJ1-2; V: TRBV7-2; CDR3: ASSLEKGEIYGYT
J: TRBJ2-1; V: TRBV5-4; CDR3: ASSATGGRSYNEQF
J: TRBJ1-6; V: TRBV7-2; CDR3: ASSLTRDRGSPLH
J: TRBJ2-1; V: TRBV6-5; CDR3: ASSSSTSGVYNEQF
J: TRBJ2-2; V: TRBV19; CDR3: ASSLRDRNTGELF
J: TRBJ2-3; V: TRBV6-5; CDR3: TTRGAATDTQY
J: TRBJ2-5; V: TRBV6-5; CDR3: ASSPGGETQY
J: TRBJ2-2; V: TRBV19; CDR3: ASSTRRDRGGTGELF
J: TRBJ1-5; V: TRBV6-2/TRBV6-3; CDR3: ASSTGQGNQPQH
J: TRBJ2-1; V: TRBV7-9; CDR3: AKADRGESNEQF
J: TRBJ2-3; V: TRBV29-1; CDR3: SVRLATDTQY
J: TRBJ2-3; V: TRBV5-1; CDR3: ASSSQSNRGPTDTQY
J: TRBJ2-1; V: TRBV5-4; CDR3: ASSLQRGNEQF
J: TRBJ2-3; V: TRBV7-2; CDR3: ASSLDGTSGTTDTQY
J: TRBJ2-1; V: TRBV4-2; CDR3: ASSEPTGLLLYNEQF
J: TRBJ1-4; V: TRBV7-2; CDR3: ASSFLARTATNEKLF
J: TRBJ2-5; V: TRBV7-2; CDR3: ASSTSIPTSGQETQY
J: TRBJ1-2; V: TRBV7-2; CDR3: ASSLAPGNYGYT
J: TRBJ2-3; V: TRBV5-1; CDR3: ASKRTSDYTDTQY
J: TRBJ1-2; V: TRBV7-3; CDR3: ASSMDREGRGYT
J: TRBJ2-1; V: TRBV4-1; CDR3: ASSQVESETSGYNEQF
J: TRBJ1-2; V: TRBV5-6; CDR3: ASSLWSGTVFYGYT
J: TRBJ2-3; V: TRBV5-1; CDR3: ASSLRGLTDTQY